This record looks at one T cell receptor beta chain sequence and its context. Its antigen is not identified. Because the CDR3 is missing its conserved closing phenylalanine or tryptophan, this is likely a read error. This entry comes from a study of tumor-infiltrating lymphocytes in primary liver carcinoma. Broader study findings: The study found a significantly higher top-250-clone fraction in tumors than in blood (p = 0.039). Relative to tumor region pairs, the tumor-adjacent and tumor-blood pairs showed overlap that was lower.

The CDR3 consists of 17 residues. Germline V gene data show CDR1 as SGHAT and CDR2 as FQNNGV. RNA isolated from unsorted whole blood supplied the blood RNA, with germline DNA also extracted. They drew 4 to 4.5 milliliters of peripheral blood before surgery. From roughly 0.5 ug total RNA, TCR beta cDNA was generated with a primer in the constant region. Library construction for TCR beta comprised three nested multiplex PCR rounds performed with slightly modified ARM-PCR. The first two PCR rounds, approximately 10 cycles each, used TRBV1-TRBV30 forward primers and a C-beta reverse primer. MiXCR, applied by TCRdb to the multiplex PCR reads, yields one record per CDR3 protein. The table records 300,000 to 350,000 distinct CDR3 sequences, about 61% of them present only once.

This chain links TRBV11-2 with TRBJ2-3; no firm D call. The J call may be faulty, since TRBJ1-5 better matches the DNA end. Sequencing input: peripheral blood. This TCR was sampled from a man in his forties with primary liver carcinoma and hepatitis B virus infection. The CDR3 sequence: CASSLRTSGGRADTQHS. The CDR3 DNA follows: TGTGCCAGCAGCTTACGGACCAGCGGCGGGAGGGCAGATACGCAGCATTCT.